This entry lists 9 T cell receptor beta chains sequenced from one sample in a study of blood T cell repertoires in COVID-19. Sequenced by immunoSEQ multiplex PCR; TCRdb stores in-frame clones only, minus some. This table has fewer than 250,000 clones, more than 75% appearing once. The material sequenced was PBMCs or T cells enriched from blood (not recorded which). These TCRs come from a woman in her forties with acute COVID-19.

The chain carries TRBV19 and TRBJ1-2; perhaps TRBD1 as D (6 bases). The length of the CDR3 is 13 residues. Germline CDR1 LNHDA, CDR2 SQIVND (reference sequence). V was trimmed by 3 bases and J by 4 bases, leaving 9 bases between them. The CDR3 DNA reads TGTGCCAGTAGTATCGGACAGCTCTATGGCTACACCTTC. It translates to CASSIGQLYGYTF.

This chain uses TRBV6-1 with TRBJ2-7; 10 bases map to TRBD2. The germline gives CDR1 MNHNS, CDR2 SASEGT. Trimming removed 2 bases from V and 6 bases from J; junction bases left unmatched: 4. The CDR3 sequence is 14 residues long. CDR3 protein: CASSETLAGSEQYF. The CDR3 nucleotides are TGTGCCAGCAGTGAAACACTAGCGGGGAGCGAGCAGTACTTC.

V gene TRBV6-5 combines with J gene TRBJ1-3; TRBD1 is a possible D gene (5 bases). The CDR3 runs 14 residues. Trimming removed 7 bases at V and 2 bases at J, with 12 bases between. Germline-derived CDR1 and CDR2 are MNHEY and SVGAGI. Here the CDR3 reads CASKPGGAGNTIYF. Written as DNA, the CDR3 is TGTGCCAGCAAACCCGGGGGTGCTGGAAACACCATATATTTT.

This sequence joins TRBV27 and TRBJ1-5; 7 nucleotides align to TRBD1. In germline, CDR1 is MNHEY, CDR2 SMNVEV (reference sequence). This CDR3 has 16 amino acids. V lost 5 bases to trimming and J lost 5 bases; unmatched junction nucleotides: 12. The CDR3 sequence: CASSPTGVSSDQPQHF. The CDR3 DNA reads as TGTGCCAGCAGTCCCACAGGGGTTAGTTCGGATCAGCCCCAGCATTTT.

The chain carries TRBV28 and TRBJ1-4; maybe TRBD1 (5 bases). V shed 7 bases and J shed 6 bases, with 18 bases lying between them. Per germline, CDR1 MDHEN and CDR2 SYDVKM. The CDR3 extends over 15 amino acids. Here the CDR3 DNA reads TGTGCCAGCACCGAACCGGGGGGGGAGGATGAAAAACTGTTTTTT. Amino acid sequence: CASTEPGGEDEKLFF.

The CDR3 bases are TGTGCCACCAGTGATTTCGGCCGGGGGGAGGGAGAGACCCAGTACTTC. Translating gives CATSDFGRGEGETQYF. The chain links TRBV24-1 to TRBJ2-5; 7 positions match TRBD2. The germline CDR1 and CDR2 sequences are KGHDR and SFDVKD. The V gene end was trimmed by 1 base and the J gene end by 4 bases; junction bases not matched to a gene: 8. This CDR3 has 16 residues.

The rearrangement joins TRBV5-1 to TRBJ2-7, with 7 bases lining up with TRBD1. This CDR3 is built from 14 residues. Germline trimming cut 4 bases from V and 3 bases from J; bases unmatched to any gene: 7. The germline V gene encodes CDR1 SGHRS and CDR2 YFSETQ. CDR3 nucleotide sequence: TGCGCCAGCAGCGACGACAGGGCCCACTACGAGCAGTACTTC. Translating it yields CASSDDRAHYEQYF.

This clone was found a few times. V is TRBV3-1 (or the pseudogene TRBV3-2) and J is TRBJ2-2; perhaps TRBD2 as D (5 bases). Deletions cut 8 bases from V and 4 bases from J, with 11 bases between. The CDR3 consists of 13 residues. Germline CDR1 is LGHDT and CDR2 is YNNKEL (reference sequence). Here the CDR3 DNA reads TGTGCCAGCCTCGTAGGAGGCACCGGGGAGCTGTTTTTT. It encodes CASLVGGTGELFF.

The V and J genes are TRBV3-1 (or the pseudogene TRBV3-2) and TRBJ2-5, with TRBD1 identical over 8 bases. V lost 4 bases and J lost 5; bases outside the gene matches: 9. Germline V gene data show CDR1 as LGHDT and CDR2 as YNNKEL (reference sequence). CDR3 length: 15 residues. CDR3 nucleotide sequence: TGTGCCAGCAGCCCCCGGACAGGGAGGCGTGAGACCCAGTACTTC. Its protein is CASSPRTGRRETQYF.